The entry below gives a single T cell receptor beta chain sequence along with its context. The record originates from a study of T cell changes during pregnancy in multiple sclerosis. V was cut by 4 bases and J by 2 bases, with 20 bases left in between. Germline V lookup: CDR1 MDHEN, CDR2 SYDVKM. The length of the CDR3 is 17 residues. The data were produced by immunoSEQ multiplex PCR, yet TCRdb's version contains in-frame clones alone and is incomplete. The sample has tens of thousands of clones, roughly 92% seen once. The receptor was isolated from a female donor in good health, enrolled as a control in a pregnancy study. The sample here was peripheral blood, taken in the third trimester of pregnancy. V and J are TRBV28 and TRBJ2-5, with D possibly TRBD2 on 6 matching bases. The CDR3 sequence is CASSSPHSLAWQETQYF. CDR3 nucleotide sequence: TGTGCCAGCAGTTCCCCCCATTCCCTAGCGTGGCAAGAGACCCAGTACTTC.